The text below deals with one T cell receptor beta chain. Its cognate antigen is unknown. The data stem from a study of shared clonotypes between healthy human individuals. Study-wide results and caveats: Sequencing depth was a factor that was expected to affect clonotype sharing among donors. Among non-shared clonotypes, generation probabilities were lower than among those shared by all four donors. Shared clonotypes: 4.5% to 6% naive CD4, about 3.5% naive CD8, 2.3% memory CD4, 0.35% to 0.5% memory CD8.

Investigators divided CD4+ cells into CD45RA+ naive and CD45RA-negative memory subsets. Clones were read by immunoSEQ multiplex PCR, and TCRdb kept only the in-frame ones, dropping some. This sample has some 1.5 million clones, with about 98% found just once. Germline-derived CDR1 and CDR2 are MNHEY and SVGAGI. The ends were cut back, 7 bases at V and 5 bases at J, with 20 bases in the middle. This CDR3 spans 15 amino acids. The TCR sequence derives from a man aged 25 to 40 in good health. The chain recombines TRBV6-5 with TRBJ1-1; D uncertain. Sequencing was performed on naive CD4+ T cells sorted from blood. Subset meaning: CD45RA+ positively selected. CDR3 nucleotides: TGTGCCAGCATTCCCCGGCGAGCGGGCTGGACTGAAGCTTTCTTT. Its protein is CASIPRRAGWTEAFF.